The 15 T cell receptor beta chains listed next were all sequenced from one sample in a study of circulating tumor DNA in untreated peripheral T-cell lymphoma (dated by TCRdb to the early 2020s). Library preparation used the immunoSEQ multiplex PCR assay. Entries here come from immuneACCESS through TCRdb and include only in-frame sequences with V and J called. Some clones fail to appear in such tables; in the studies checked, an unresolved V gene covers under half of the shortfall, and the cause of the remainder is unknown. The sample table lists more than 130 clones, over 75% of them with a count of one. The top ten clones comprise less than 10% of the sample. Specimen: cell-free DNA from blood serum. These TCRs come from a human donor with peripheral T-cell lymphoma.

The chain couples TRBV4-2 to TRBJ1-3; 8 bases are a match to TRBD1. Trimming at V came to 4 bases and at J to 4 bases, leaving 6 bases not matched to a gene. Germline CDR1 and CDR2: LGHNA and YNFKEQ. The CDR3 sequence is 15 residues long. The chain's CDR3 is CASSPGTGEGNTIYF. In nucleotides, the CDR3 is TGTGCCAGCAGCCCGGGGACAGGAGAAGGAAACACCATATATTTT.

This chain connects TRBV29-1 to TRBJ2-3; tentatively, D is TRBD1 (5 bases). Germline V gene lookup returns CDR1 SQVTM and CDR2 ANQGSEA. The V end was cut by 1 base, the J end by 2 bases, with 16 bases between. This CDR3 has 16 amino acids. CDR3 sequence: CSVEGVADTYTDTQYF. The CDR3 DNA reads as TGCAGCGTTGAAGGGGTCGCGGACACTTACACAGATACGCAGTATTTT.

The genes are TRBV5-5 and TRBJ2-3; 8 bases are a match to TRBD2. This CDR3 is 15 amino acids long. Unmatched junction bases numbered 5, after V lost 2 bases and J lost 3 bases. Germline CDR1 SGHKS, CDR2 YYEKEE (reference sequence). The chain's CDR3 is CASSFFSGNTDTQYF. Here the CDR3 DNA reads TGTGCCAGCAGCTTTTTTAGCGGGAATACAGATACGCAGTATTTT.

The rearrangement links TRBV7-6 to TRBJ2-3, with 11 nucleotides matching TRBD2. The CDR3 spans 15 residues. The germline CDR1 and CDR2 sequences are SGHVS and FNYEAQ. V trimming: 2 bases; J trimming: 4 bases; junction bases outside the gene matches: 2. The CDR3 nucleotides read TGTGCCAGCAGCTTAACTAGCGGGAGCCCAGATACGCAGTATTTT. Its translation: CASSLTSGSPDTQYF.

The chain joins TRBV9 to TRBJ2-7; 7 positions match TRBD2. CDR1 and CDR2 (germline): SGDLS, YYNGEE. The CDR3 loop spans 16 amino acids. V shed 4 bases, J shed 2 bases, and the junction held 12 bases outside the gene matches. DNA for the CDR3: TGTGCCAGCAGCCCCAGCCCTAAACTAGCGCCCTACGAGCAGTACTTC. It yields the protein CASSPSPKLAPYEQYF.

The V gene is TRBV30, the J gene TRBJ2-5, with unresolved D. The V end was cut by 8 bases, the J end by 0 bases, with 16 bases between. The length of the CDR3 is 14 residues. CDR1 is GTSNPN and CDR2 is SVGIG in the germline V gene (reference sequence). CDR3 region: CAPTRSEYQETQYF. In nucleotides, the CDR3 is TGTGCCCCCACCCGGTCCGAGTACCAAGAGACCCAGTACTTC.

The J gene is TRBJ2-3, the V gene TRBV15; 12 nucleotides match TRBD2. The CDR3 consists of 18 residues. Germline-derived CDR1 and CDR2 are LNHNV and YYDKDF (reference sequence). Trimming took 0 bases from V and 5 from J; bases not matched to a gene: 9. The CDR3 coding sequence is TGTGCCACCAGCAGAGATACTCTAGCGGGAGGGACGGGAGATACGCAGTATTTT. Its protein product is CATSRDTLAGGTGDTQYF.

This clone came up a few times. This chain links TRBV27 with TRBJ1-5, with 7 bases identical to TRBD1. Germline lookup yields CDR1 MNHEY and CDR2 SMNVEV (reference sequence). Trimming removed 6 bases from V and 0 bases from J; junction bases left unmatched: 5. CDR3 length: 15 residues. In DNA, the CDR3 is TGTGCCAGCAGCCGTACAGGGGTTAGCAATCAGCCCCAGCATTTT. It codes for CASSRTGVSNQPQHF.

DNA for the CDR3: TGTGCCAGCAGCCTCGGCAGCGGGACTAGCATTAATGAGCAGTTCTTC. Translated, it gives CASSLGSGTSINEQFF. J is TRBJ2-1 and V is TRBV9; TRBD2 matches at 9 bases. The V and J ends lost 4 bases and 7 bases, in that order; junction bases with no gene match: 12. In germline, CDR1 is SGDLS, CDR2 YYNGEE. This CDR3 comprises 16 residues.

This clone has a handful of counts. The chain has TRBV30 and TRBJ2-1; maybe TRBD1 (6 bases). Looked up from germline, CDR1 is GTSNPN and CDR2 is SVGIG (reference sequence). The CDR3 has 15 amino acids. V lost 2 bases and J 3 bases, leaving 14 bases between the germline ends. DNA for the CDR3: TGTGCCTGGAGTCCGACAGGATTCCTCTACAATGAGCAGTTCTTC. Amino acids: CAWSPTGFLYNEQFF.

In its sample, this clone was seen once. The rearrangement joins TRBV29-1 to TRBJ2-7; D unclear. This CDR3 contains 12 residues. The V gene lost 2 bases and the J gene lost 0 bases, with 5 bases spanning the gap. Looked up from germline, CDR1 is SQVTM and CDR2 is ANQGSEA. In DNA form, the CDR3 reads TGCAGCGTTGAACACGGCTCCTACGAGCAGTACTTC. Its protein product is CSVEHGSYEQYF.

This rearrangement joins TRBV7-8 to TRBJ2-7; D could derive from TRBD1 or TRBD2 (5 bases each). This CDR3 is built from 15 residues. The germline V gene has CDR1 SGHVS and CDR2 FQNEAQ. The V end was cut by 5 bases, the J end by 4 bases, with 18 bases between. In DNA form, the CDR3 reads TGTGCCAGCAGCCCAAAGAGGGGCCGGGATTACGAGCAGTACTTC. Protein product: CASSPKRGRDYEQYF. Using reference TRBV7-8 and TRBJ2-7 for the parts outside the CDR3, the full variable domain is GAGVSQSPRYKVAKRGQDVALRCDPISGHVSLFWYQQALGQGPEFLTYFQNEAQLDKSGLPSDRFFAERPEGSVSTLKIQRTQQEDSAVYLCASSPKRGRDYEQYFGPGTRLTVT.

The chain couples TRBV7-8 to TRBJ1-1; possibly TRBD1 for D (6 bases). CDR3 size: 13 residues. The V end lost 6 bases, the J end lost 3 bases, and 11 bases lay between the germline ends. CDR1 and CDR2 (germline): SGHVS, FQNEAQ. CDR3 bases: TGTGCCAGCAGAACCAGGGGCGACACTGAAGCTTTCTTT. Its translation is CASRTRGDTEAFF. Full variable domain (outside the CDR3, taken from reference TRBV7-8 and TRBJ1-1): GAGVSQSPRYKVAKRGQDVALRCDPISGHVSLFWYQQALGQGPEFLTYFQNEAQLDKSGLPSDRFFAERPEGSVSTLKIQRTQQEDSAVYLCASRTRGDTEAFFGQGTRLTVV.

The chain combines TRBV28 with TRBJ2-2; D is perhaps TRBD1 (6 bases). Germline assignment: CDR1 MDHEN and CDR2 SYDVKM. The CDR3 sequence is 15 residues long. Deletions cut 8 bases from V and 5 bases from J, with 18 bases between. The CDR3 sequence: CASAQGRALTGELFF. CDR3 coding DNA: TGTGCCAGCGCACAGGGTCGGGCGCTGACCGGGGAGCTGTTTTTT. Full variable domain (remainder filled in from reference TRBV28 and TRBJ2-2): DVKVTQSSRYLVKRTGEKVFLECVQDMDHENMFWYRQDPGLGLRLIYFSYDVKMKEKGDIPEGYSVSREKKERFSLILESASTNQTSMYLCASAQGRALTGELFFGEGSRLTVL.

The chain joins TRBV13 to TRBJ2-5; 10 bases are shared with TRBD2. The junction had 7 bases not matched to a gene; V was cut back by 1 base and J by 2 bases. Germline V gene data show CDR1 as PRHDT and CDR2 as FYEKMQ (reference sequence). CDR3 length: 17 residues. The CDR3 coding sequence is TGTGCCAGCAGCTTAGATAGTAGCGGGGGGCCACAAGAGACCCAGTACTTC. Its translation: CASSLDSSGGPQETQYF.